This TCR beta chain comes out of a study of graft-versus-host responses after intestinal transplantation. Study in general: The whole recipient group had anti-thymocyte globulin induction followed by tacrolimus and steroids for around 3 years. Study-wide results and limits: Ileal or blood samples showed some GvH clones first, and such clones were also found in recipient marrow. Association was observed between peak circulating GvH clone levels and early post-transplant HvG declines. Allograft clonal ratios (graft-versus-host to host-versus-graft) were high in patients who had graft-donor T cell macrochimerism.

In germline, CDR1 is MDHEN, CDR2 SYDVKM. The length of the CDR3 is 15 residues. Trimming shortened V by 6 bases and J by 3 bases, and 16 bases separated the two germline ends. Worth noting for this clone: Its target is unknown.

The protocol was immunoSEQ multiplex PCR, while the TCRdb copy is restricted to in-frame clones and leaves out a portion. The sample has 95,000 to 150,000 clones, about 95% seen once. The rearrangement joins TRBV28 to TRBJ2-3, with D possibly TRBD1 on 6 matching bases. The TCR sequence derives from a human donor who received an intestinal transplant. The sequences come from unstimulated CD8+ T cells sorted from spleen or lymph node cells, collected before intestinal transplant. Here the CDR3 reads CASSYRQVTTDTQYF. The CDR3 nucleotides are TGTGCCAGCAGCTATCGACAGGTCACGACAGATACGCAGTATTTT.